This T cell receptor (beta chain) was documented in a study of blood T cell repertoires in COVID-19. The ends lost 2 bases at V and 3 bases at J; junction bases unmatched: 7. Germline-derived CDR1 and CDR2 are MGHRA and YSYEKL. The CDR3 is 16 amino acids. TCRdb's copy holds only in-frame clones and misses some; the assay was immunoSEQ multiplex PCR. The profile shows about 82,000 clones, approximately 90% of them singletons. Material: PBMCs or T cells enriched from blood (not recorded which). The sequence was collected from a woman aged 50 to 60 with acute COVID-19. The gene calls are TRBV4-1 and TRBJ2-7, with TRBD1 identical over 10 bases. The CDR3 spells CASSQPTGGELYEQYF. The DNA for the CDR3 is TGCGCCAGCAGCCAACCGACAGGGGGCGAGCTCTACGAGCAGTACTTC.